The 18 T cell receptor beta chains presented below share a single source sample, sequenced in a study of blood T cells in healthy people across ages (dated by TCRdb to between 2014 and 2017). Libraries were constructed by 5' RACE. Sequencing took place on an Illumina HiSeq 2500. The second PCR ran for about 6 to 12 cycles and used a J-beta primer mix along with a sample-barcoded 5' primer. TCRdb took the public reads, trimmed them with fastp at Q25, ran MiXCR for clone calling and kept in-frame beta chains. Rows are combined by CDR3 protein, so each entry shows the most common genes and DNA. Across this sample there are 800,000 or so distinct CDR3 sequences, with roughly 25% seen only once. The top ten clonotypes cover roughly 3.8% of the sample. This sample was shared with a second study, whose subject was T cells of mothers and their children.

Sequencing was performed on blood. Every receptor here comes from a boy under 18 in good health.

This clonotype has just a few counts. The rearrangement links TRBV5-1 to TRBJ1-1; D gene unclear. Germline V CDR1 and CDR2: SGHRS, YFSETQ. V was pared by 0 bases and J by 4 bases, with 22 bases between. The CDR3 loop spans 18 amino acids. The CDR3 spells CASSLGLSLKWIGTEAFF. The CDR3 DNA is TGCGCCAGCAGCTTGGGTCTCAGTTTGAAATGGATAGGCACTGAAGCTTTCTTT.

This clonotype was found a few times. The CDR3 DNA sequence: TGTGCCAGCAGCTTGGGTACTCTCAACACCATATATTTT. This gives the protein CASSLGTLNTIYF. The genes are TRBV7-2 and TRBJ1-3; D is unresolved. V was cut by 3 bases and J by 7 bases, with 10 bases left in between. This CDR3 spans 13 amino acids. From germline, CDR1 is SGHTA and CDR2 FQGNSA.

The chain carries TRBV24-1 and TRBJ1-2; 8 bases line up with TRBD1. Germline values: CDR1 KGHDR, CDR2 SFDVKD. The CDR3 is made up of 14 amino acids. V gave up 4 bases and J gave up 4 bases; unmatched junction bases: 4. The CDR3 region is CATSDPDRVYGYTF. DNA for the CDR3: TGTGCCACCAGTGACCCGGACAGGGTCTATGGCTACACCTTC.

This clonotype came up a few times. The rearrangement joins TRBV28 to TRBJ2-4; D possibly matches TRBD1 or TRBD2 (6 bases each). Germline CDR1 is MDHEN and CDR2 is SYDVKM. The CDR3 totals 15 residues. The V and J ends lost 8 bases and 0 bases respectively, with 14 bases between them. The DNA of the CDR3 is TGTGCCAGCGCCGGGGGCTCCCTAGCCAAAAACATTCAGTACTTC. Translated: CASAGGSLAKNIQYF.

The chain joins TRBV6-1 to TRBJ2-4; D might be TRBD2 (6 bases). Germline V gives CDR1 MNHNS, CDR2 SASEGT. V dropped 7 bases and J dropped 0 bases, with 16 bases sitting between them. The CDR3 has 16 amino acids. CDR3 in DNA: TGTGCCAGCACCATCGGTGGAGGGAGAGCCAAAAACATTCAGTACTTC. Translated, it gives CASTIGGGRAKNIQYF.

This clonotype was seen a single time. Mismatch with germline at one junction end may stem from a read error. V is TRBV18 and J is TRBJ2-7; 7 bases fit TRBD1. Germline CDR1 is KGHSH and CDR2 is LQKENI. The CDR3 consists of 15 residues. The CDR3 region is CASSPLSQGLNEQCF. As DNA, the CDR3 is TGTGCCAGCTCACCGCTATCACAGGGGTTGAACGAGCAGTGCTTC.

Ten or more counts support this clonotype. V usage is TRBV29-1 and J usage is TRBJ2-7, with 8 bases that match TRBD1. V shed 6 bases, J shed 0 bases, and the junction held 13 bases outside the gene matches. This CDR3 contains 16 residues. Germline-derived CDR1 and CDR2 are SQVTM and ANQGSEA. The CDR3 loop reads CSVSKATGVDSYEQYF. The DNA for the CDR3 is TGCAGCGTCAGTAAAGCGACAGGGGTCGACTCCTACGAGCAGTACTTC.

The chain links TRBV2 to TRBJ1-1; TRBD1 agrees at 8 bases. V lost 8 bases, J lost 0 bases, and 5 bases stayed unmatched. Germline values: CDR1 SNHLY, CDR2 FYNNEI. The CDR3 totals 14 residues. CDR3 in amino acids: CASQDRGLNTEAFF. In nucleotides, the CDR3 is TGTGCCAGCCAAGACAGGGGTTTGAACACTGAAGCTTTCTTT.

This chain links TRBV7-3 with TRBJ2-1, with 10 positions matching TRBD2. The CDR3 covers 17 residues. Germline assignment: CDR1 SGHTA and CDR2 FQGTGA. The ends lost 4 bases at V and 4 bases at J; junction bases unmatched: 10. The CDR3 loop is CASSSGPLAGVYNEQFF. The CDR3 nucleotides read TGTGCCAGCAGCTCAGGGCCTCTAGCGGGAGTGTACAATGAGCAGTTCTTC. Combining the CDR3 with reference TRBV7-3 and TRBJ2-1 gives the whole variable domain GAGVSQTPSNKVTEKGKYVELRCDPISGHTALYWYRQSLGQGPEFLIYFQGTGAADDSGLPNDRFFAVRPEGSVSTLKIQRTERGDSAVYLCASSSGPLAGVYNEQFFGPGTRLTVL.

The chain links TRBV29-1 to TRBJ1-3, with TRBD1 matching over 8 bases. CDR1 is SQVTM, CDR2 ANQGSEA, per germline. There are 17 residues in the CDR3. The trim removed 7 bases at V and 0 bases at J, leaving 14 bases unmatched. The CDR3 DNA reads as TGCAGCGCCGCAACTGGGGACAGGTTCACCTCTGGAAACACCATATATTTT. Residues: CSAATGDRFTSGNTIYF.

The DNA of the CDR3 is TGTGCCAGCAGCTTAGCTCTAGCGGGGGGCTGGGGGTTCTTC. This gives the protein CASSLALAGGWGFF. The chain couples TRBV7-2 to TRBJ2-1; 11 bases match TRBD2. Germline values: CDR1 SGHTA, CDR2 FQGNSA. With V trimmed by 0 bases and J by 15 bases, 7 bases remained unmatched. The CDR3 covers 14 residues.

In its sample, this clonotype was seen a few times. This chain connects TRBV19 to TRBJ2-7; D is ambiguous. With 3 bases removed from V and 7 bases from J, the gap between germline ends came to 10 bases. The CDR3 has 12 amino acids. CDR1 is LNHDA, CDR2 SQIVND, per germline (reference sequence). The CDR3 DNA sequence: TGTGCCAGTAGTATGCTTTCGGAGGAGCAGTACTTC. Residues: CASSMLSEEQYF.

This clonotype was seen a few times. Here the CDR3 DNA reads TGCGCCAGCAGCCGGGATGTAGGCAACTATGGCTACACCTTC. Its protein product is CASSRDVGNYGYTF. This chain connects TRBV5-1 to TRBJ1-2; the D is unclear. The CDR3 totals 14 residues. Germline V lookup: CDR1 SGHRS, CDR2 YFSETQ. The ends were cut back, 4 bases at V and 2 bases at J, with 12 bases in the middle. The whole variable domain, remainder taken from reference TRBV5-1 and TRBJ1-2, is KAGVTQTPRYLIKTRGQQVTLSCSPISGHRSVSWYQQTPGQGLQFLFEYFSETQRNKGNFPGRFSGRQFSNSRSEMNVSTLELGDSALYLCASSRDVGNYGYTFGSGTRLTVV.

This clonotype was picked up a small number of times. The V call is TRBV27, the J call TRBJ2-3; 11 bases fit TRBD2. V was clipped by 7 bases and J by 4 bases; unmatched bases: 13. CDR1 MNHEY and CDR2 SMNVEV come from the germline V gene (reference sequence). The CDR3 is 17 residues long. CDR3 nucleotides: TGTGCCAGCACCGCAAGCGTAGCGGGGGGGTCCCCAGATACGCAGTATTTT. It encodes CASTASVAGGSPDTQYF.

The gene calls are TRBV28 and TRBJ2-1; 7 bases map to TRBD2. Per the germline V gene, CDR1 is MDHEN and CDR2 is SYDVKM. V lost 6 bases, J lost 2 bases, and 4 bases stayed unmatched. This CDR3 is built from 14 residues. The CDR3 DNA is TGTGCCAGCAGGGACGGGAGGCCCTACAATGAGCAGTTCTTC. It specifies CASRDGRPYNEQFF.

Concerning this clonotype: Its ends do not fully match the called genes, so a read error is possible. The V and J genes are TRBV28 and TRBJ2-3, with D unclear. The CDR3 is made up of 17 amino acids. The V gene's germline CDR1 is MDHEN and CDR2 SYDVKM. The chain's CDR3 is CASSLLGKVQLTDTQYF. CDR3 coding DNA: TGTGCCAGTAGTTTATTGGGGAAGGTACAGCTCACAGATACGCAGTATTTT.

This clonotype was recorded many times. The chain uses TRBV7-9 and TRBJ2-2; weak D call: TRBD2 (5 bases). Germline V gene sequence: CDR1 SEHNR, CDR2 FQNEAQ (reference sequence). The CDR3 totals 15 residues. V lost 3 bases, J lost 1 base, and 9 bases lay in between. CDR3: CASSLNRGNTGELFF. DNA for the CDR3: TGTGCCAGCAGCTTGAATCGGGGGAACACCGGGGAGCTGTTTTTT.

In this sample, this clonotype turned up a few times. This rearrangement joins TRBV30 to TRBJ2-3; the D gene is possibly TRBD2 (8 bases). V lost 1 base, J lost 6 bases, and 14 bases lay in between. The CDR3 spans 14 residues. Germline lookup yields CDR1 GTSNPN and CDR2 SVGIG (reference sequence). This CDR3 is CAWSEGASGDTQYF. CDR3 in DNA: TGTGCCTGGAGTGAGGGGGCTAGCGGGGATACGCAGTATTTT.